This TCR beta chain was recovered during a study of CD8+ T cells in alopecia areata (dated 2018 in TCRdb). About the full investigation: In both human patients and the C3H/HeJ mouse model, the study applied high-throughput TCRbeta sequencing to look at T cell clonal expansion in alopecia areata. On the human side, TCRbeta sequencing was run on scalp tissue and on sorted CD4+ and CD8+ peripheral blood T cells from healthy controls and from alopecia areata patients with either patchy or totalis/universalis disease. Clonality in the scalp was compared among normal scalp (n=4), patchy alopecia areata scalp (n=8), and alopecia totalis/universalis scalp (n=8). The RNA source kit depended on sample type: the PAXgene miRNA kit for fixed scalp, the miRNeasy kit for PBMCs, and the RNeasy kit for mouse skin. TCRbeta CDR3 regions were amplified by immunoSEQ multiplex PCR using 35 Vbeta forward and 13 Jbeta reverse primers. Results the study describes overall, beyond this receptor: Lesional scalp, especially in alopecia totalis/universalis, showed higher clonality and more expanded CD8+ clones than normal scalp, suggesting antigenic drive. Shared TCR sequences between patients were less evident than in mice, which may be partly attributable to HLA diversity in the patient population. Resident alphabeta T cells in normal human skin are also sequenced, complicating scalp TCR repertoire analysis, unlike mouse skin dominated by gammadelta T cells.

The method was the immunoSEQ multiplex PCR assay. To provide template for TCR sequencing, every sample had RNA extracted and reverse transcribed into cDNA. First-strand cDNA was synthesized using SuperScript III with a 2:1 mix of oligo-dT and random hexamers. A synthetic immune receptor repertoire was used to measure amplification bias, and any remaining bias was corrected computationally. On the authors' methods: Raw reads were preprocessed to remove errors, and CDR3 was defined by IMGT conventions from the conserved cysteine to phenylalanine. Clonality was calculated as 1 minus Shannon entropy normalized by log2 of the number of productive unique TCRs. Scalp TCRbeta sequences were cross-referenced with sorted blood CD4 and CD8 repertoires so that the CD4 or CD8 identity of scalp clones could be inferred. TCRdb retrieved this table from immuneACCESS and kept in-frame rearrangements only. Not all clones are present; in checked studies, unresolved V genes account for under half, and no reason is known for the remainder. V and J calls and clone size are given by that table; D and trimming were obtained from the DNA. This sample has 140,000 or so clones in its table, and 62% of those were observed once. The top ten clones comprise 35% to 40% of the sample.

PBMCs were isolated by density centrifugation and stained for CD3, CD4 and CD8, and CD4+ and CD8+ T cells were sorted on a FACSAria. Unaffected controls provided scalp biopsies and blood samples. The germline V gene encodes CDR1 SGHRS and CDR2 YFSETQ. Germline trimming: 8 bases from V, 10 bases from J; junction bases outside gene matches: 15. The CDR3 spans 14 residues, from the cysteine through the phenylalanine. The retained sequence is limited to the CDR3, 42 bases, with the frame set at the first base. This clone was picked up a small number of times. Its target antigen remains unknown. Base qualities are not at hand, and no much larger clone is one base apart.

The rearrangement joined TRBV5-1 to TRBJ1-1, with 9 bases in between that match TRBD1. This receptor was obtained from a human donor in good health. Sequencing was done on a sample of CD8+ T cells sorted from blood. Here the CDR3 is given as CASRPGQGSLGAFF. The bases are TGCGCCAGTCGACCGGGACAGGGCAGCCTCGGAGCTTTCTTT.